Listed below are T cell receptor beta chains from one sample, sequenced in a study of CD8 T cells in ankylosing spondylitis. TCRdb fed the 5' RACE reads into MiXCR, producing one record per CDR3 protein. The sample has around 300,000 distinct CDR3 sequences; more than 9% are singletons. Sequences were obtained from blood, either unsorted or a sorted T cell fraction (not recorded which). Source of these receptors: a female donor with ankylosing spondylitis or in good health (not recorded which). Both conserved end residues are part of each CDR3. Clone size is stated in some rows and not others, as once, few, many or a class when expanded.

>TRBV29-1|TRBJ2-3|-
CSVVETGRDTQYF
>TRBV12-3/TRBV12-4|TRBJ2-3|many
CASGRDKSTDTQYF
>TRBV10-3|TRBJ2-3|-
CAISQGQTQYF
>TRBV7-2|TRBJ2-7|many
CASSLAMGAEQYF
>TRBV7-9|TRBJ2-1|many
CASSFSSGEFYNEQFF
>TRBV21-1|TRBJ2-3|many
CASVPGGGSLPTDTQYF
>TRBV20-1|TRBJ2-2|many
CSARALVSSQGELFF
>TRBV6-2/TRBV6-3|TRBJ1-4|many
CASSRLPEATNEKLFF
>TRBV12-3/TRBV12-4|TRBJ1-6|many
CASSFGAFNSPLHF
>TRBV5-1|TRBJ2-1|many
CASSSGSGGSSYNEQFF
>TRBV27|TRBJ1-1|many
CASSKDTWAGHSFF
>TRBV29-1|TRBJ1-2|many
CSATGASYGYTF
>TRBV29-1|TRBJ1-1|many
CSVESRGRGRKNTEAFF
>TRBV7-2|TRBJ2-7|-
CASRRGDYEQYF
>TRBV11-2|TRBJ2-7|few
CASFGGLAGGPGTYEQYF
>TRBV12-3/TRBV12-4|TRBJ2-1|many
CASRSLAGPYNEQFF
>TRBV29-1|TRBJ1-5|many
CSVLTEGNQPQHF
>TRBV4-3|TRBJ1-4|-
CASSTGAGGEKLFF
>TRBV4-3|TRBJ2-1|-
CASSQDSGTLNEQFF
>TRBV7-9|TRBJ1-4|few
CASSLMEGEKLFF
>TRBV18|TRBJ1-1|few
CASSPGMGLTFF
>TRBV5-6|TRBJ1-5|many
CASSTGQDSNQPQHF
>TRBV15|TRBJ2-1|-
CATSTGLESYNEQFF
>TRBV7-2|TRBJ1-2|many
CASSRQGEPYGYTF
>TRBV7-2|TRBJ2-1|-
CASTALALAGGEQFF
>TRBV7-6|TRBJ1-1|-
CASSLGPDMNTEAFF
>TRBV12-3/TRBV12-4|TRBJ1-5|few
CASGFRDSSNQPQHF
>TRBV20-1|TRBJ2-3|many
CSARHRDYNTQYF
>TRBV6-1|TRBJ2-7|many
CASTNLGRHEQYF
>TRBV12-3/TRBV12-4|TRBJ2-5|few
CASSPLVRGETQYF
>TRBV20-1|TRBJ2-4|many
CSALVGGSFKNIQYF
>TRBV18|TRBJ2-5|few
CASSPMATSRNQETQYF
>TRBV18|TRBJ1-5|-
CASSPGSAQPQHF
>TRBV20-1|TRBJ1-5|many
CSARRVGRYSNQPQHF
>TRBV20-1|TRBJ2-1|many
CSAMGDNEQFF
>TRBV5-1|TRBJ1-1|many
CASSVGDGEAFF
>TRBV29-1|TRBJ1-1|many
CSVEGPPGRAFF
>TRBV5-1|TRBJ2-7|many
CASSGTEVYEQYF
>TRBV27|TRBJ2-2|-
CASSPHRTGADFVKLFF
>TRBV6-1|TRBJ2-5|many
CASSRTVWETQYF
>TRBV20-1|TRBJ2-5|-
CSATTPSQETQYF
>TRBV2|TRBJ1-1|many
CASSERMGRPEAFF
>TRBV7-9|TRBJ2-7|-
CASTQYGNYEQYF
>TRBV6-5|TRBJ2-1|many
CASSYSHLQGDNEQFF
>TRBV20-1|TRBJ2-1|many
CSAQFYNEQFF
>TRBV10-3|TRBJ2-1|-
CAISVISYNEQFF
>TRBV10-3|TRBJ2-1|many
CAIRLDSGRGYNEQFF